A selection of T cell receptor beta chains follows, all from one sample in a study of cytomegalovirus exposure and HLA in healthy donors. The method was immunoSEQ multiplex PCR; TCRdb's version includes in-frame clones alone and lacks a portion of them. The sample has 90,000 to 120,000 clones; approximately 72% are singletons. The material sequenced was PBMCs. These TCRs come from a male donor in good health and CMV-seropositive. Both conserved end residues are part of each CDR3. The D gene is left open where the match is weak. The size field is filled for only some rows; it gives once, few, many or a size class.

TRBV7-8	TRBD1	TRBJ1-5	NA	TGTGCCAGCAGCAGCGCCGGGACAGGGGAACAGCCCCAGCATTTT	CASSSAGTGEQPQHF
TRBV7-3	NA	TRBJ2-1	NA	TGTGCCAGCAGCGTACAATTGACTCAGTACAATGAGCAGTTCTTC	CASSVQLTQYNEQFF
TRBV29-1	TRBD1	TRBJ1-2	NA	TGCAGCCTAGGGACAGGGGCTTCGGATGGCTACACCTTC	CSLGTGASDGYTF
TRBV4-2	NA	TRBJ2-7	many	TGTGCCAGCAGCCAAGATATGGAGCGCCAGGCAGGGGAGCAGTACTTC	CASSQDMERQAGEQYF
TRBV6-5	NA	TRBJ1-4	few	TGTGCCAGCAGTCCGACAGAGAATGAAAAACTGTTTTTT	CASSPTENEKLFF
TRBV7-9	NA	TRBJ1-3	NA	TGTGCCAGCAGCTTAGCGCAGGGAAACACCATATATTTT	CASSLAQGNTIYF
TRBV5-1	TRBD2	TRBJ2-3	NA	TGCGCCAGCAGCCCCGGGGGGAGCACAGATACGCAGTATTTT	CASSPGGSTDTQYF
TRBV4-3	NA	TRBJ1-2	NA	TGCGCCAGCAGCCAAGATAGGTCCAGGGAAAACTATGGCTACACCTTC	CASSQDRSRENYGYTF
TRBV7-2	TRBD2	TRBJ2-7	NA	TGTGCCAGCAGCTTGATAGCGGGGGGGCCGTACGAGCAGTACTTC	CASSLIAGGPYEQYF
TRBV19	TRBD1	TRBJ1-1	NA	TGTGCCAGTAGGACAGGGGCCCAGAACACTGAAGCTTTCTTT	CASRTGAQNTEAFF
TRBV18	TRBD1	TRBJ2-4	once	TGTGCCAGCTCAGCTGACAGGGGCCAAAACATTCAGTACTTC	CASSADRGQNIQYF
TRBV9	NA	TRBJ1-2	NA	TGTGCCAGCAGCGTAGATCCGGGGAGGGACTATGGCTACACCTTC	CASSVDPGRDYGYTF
TRBV2	TRBD2	TRBJ2-1	NA	TGTGCCAGCAGTCTACTAGCGGCCTACAATGAGCAGTTCTTC	CASSLLAAYNEQFF
TRBV11-3	NA	TRBJ2-5	NA	TGTGCCAGCAGCCCCCCTTTAGGCACAGGGCGAGAGACCCAGTACTTC	CASSPPLGTGRETQYF
TRBV7-2	TRBD1	TRBJ1-6	NA	TGTGCCAGCAGCTCCAGGGGGGTCTATAATTCACCCCTCCACTTT	CASSSRGVYNSPLHF
TRBV5-1	NA	TRBJ2-7	few	TGCGCCAGCAGCCAAAACACCTACGAGCAGTACTTC	CASSQNTYEQYF
TRBV27	NA	TRBJ2-7	NA	TGTGCCAGCAGTGCGCCACGGCTAGGGGGCTACGAGCAGTACTTC	CASSAPRLGGYEQYF
TRBV4-1	NA	TRBJ2-7	NA	TGCGCCAGCAGCCATGAGTTATTCCCAGGGCGCTCCTACGAGCAGTACTTC	CASSHELFPGRSYEQYF
TRBV6-5	NA	TRBJ1-4	NA	TGTGCCAGCAGTTTCCCTGGGGGGGGGACTAATGAAAAACTGTTTTTT	CASSFPGGGTNEKLFF
TRBV4-2	TRBD2	TRBJ2-1	NA	TGTGCCAGCAGCCAAGCTGACGCGGGGGGGGATGAGCAGTTCTTC	CASSQADAGGDEQFF
TRBV19	TRBD1	TRBJ2-7	few	TGTGCCAGTAACTATGGACAGGGGTACGAGCAGTACTTC	CASNYGQGYEQYF
TRBV4-3	TRBD2	TRBJ2-2	NA	TGCGCCAGCAGCCCGGATAAGGGCGGGGGGGCTTCGACCGGGGAGCTGTTTTTT	CASSPDKGGGASTGELFF
TRBV7-2	NA	TRBJ1-2	NA	TGTGCCAGCAGCTACCGGGACTCTAACTATGGCTACACCTTC	CASSYRDSNYGYTF
TRBV4-2	NA	TRBJ2-2	NA	TGTGCCAGCCGAAAGGCAGGGGATACCGGGGAGCTGTTTTTT	CASRKAGDTGELFF
TRBV9	NA	TRBJ1-1	NA	TGTGCCAGCAGCGTAGCCGTACAGGGCACTGAAGCTTTCTTT	CASSVAVQGTEAFF
TRBV2	NA	TRBJ1-4	few	TGTGCCAGCAGTTATGACAGGATGGGACTGTTTTTT	CASSYDRMGLFF
TRBV19	TRBD1	TRBJ1-1	NA	TGTGCCAGTAGTCCCGGACAGGGCCAGGAAGCTTTCTTT	CASSPGQGQEAFF
TRBV30	NA	TRBJ2-3	once	TGTGCCTGGAGTGCGGACTTACGAGGGACAGATACGCAGTATTTT	CAWSADLRGTDTQYF
TRBV13	NA	TRBJ1-1	once	TGTGCCAGCAGCCCGACACCAAACACTGAAGCTTTCTTT	CASSPTPNTEAFF
TRBV7-6	NA	TRBJ2-5	NA	TGTGCCAGCAGCTTAGCCGCCCCGACTAGTACATGGACCCAGTACTTC	CASSLAAPTSTWTQYF
TRBV13	NA	TRBJ1-2	NA	TGTGCCAGCAGCATATCCGGGAGGTTAGGGCTCGCTAACTATGGCTACACCTTC	CASSISGRLGLANYGYTF
TRBV27	TRBD1	TRBJ2-7	NA	TGTGCCAGCAGTTCGGGACAGGGCTACGAGCAGTACTTC	CASSSGQGYEQYF
TRBV7-6	NA	TRBJ1-1	NA	TGTGCCAGCAGCGCCAGGACAGCCGTAAATGAAGCTTTCTTT	CASSARTAVNEAFF
TRBV5-1	NA	TRBJ2-3	few	TGCGCCAGCAGCTTGGCCGGGAATAGGGCTCCCACAGATACGCAGTATTTT	CASSLAGNRAPTDTQYF
TRBV6-5	TRBD1	TRBJ2-7	NA	TGTGCCAGCAGTTTATTTGACAGGGCCAATTACGAGCAGTACTTC	CASSLFDRANYEQYF
TRBV7-2	TRBD2	TRBJ2-5	once	TGTGCCAGCAGCTTATGGGGACTAGCGGGGGGGGAGACCCAGTACTTC	CASSLWGLAGGETQYF
TRBV4-2	TRBD2	TRBJ2-3	NA	TGTGCCAGCAGCCAAGAGGGCGGGGGGTTAACAGATACGCAGTATTTT	CASSQEGGGLTDTQYF
TRBV11-3	TRBD2	TRBJ2-4	NA	TGTGCCAGCAGCGGGAGGCGGGGGAAGGGTGGGAACATTCAGTACTTC	CASSGRRGKGGNIQYF
TRBV5-4	NA	TRBJ2-2	NA	TGTGCCAGCAGCCCCTACAGACCCCCCTTTTTCGCGAACACCGGGGAGCTGTTTTTT	CASSPYRPPFFANTGELFF
TRBV12-5	TRBD2	TRBJ2-2	NA	TGTGCTAGTGGTTTCTTACTAGCGGGGGATAACACCGGGGAGCTGTTTTTT	CASGFLLAGDNTGELFF
TRBV7-2	TRBD1	TRBJ2-7	NA	TGTGCCAGCAGCGCCCCGGGACAGGACAACTACGAGCAGTACTTC	CASSAPGQDNYEQYF
TRBV6-5	TRBD1	TRBJ1-5	NA	TGTGCCTCCGGGAGGGGGCGTCAGCCCCAGCATTTT	CASGRGRQPQHF
TRBV15	TRBD1	TRBJ1-1	NA	TGTGCCACCAGCAGAGATCGGACAGGAGTGAACACTGAAGCTTTCTTT	CATSRDRTGVNTEAFF
TRBV5-1	TRBD2	TRBJ2-5	few	TGCGCCAGCAGCTCAACCCGGACTAGCATTGACGAGACCCAGTACTTC	CASSSTRTSIDETQYF
TRBV7-9	NA	TRBJ2-7	few	TGTGCCACCCGAACCGGGACTCGACAGGGAGGCGAGCAGTACTTC	CATRTGTRQGGEQYF
TRBV7-3	NA	TRBJ1-6	NA	TGTGCCAGCAGCCTACGTGTGTCAGGGCCTAATTCACCCCTCCACTTT	CASSLRVSGPNSPLHF
TRBV6-1	TRBD1	TRBJ2-7	NA	TGTGCCAGCAGTGAACAAACAGGGGGCCTCTACGAGCAGTACTTC	CASSEQTGGLYEQYF
TRBV4-1	NA	TRBJ2-5	NA	TGCGCCAGCAGCCAAAATTCCGGGGAGACCCAGTACTTC	CASSQNSGETQYF
TRBV5-4	TRBD1	TRBJ2-7	NA	TGTGCCAGCAGCCTAGGGACAGTAGAGCAGTACTTC	CASSLGTVEQYF
TRBV25-1	NA	TRBJ2-6	NA	TGTGCCAGCACAGACGACACCGTCTCTGGGGCCAACGTCCTGACTTTC	CASTDDTVSGANVLTF
TRBV7-8	NA	TRBJ2-7	NA	TGTGCCAGCAGCTTAGATCCACAGGGTATATCCTACGAGCAGTACTTC	CASSLDPQGISYEQYF
TRBV28	NA	TRBJ1-1	NA	TGTGCCAGCAGTCTAATGAACACTGAAGCTTTCTTT	CASSLMNTEAFF
TRBV10-3	NA	TRBJ1-1	NA	TGTGCCACACAGGCGGGGGGGGTGAACACTGAAGCTTTCTTT	CATQAGGVNTEAFF
TRBV30	TRBD1	TRBJ1-5	few	TGTGCCTGGACTACAGGGGGCAATCAGCCCCAGCATTTT	CAWTTGGNQPQHF
TRBV29-1	NA	TRBJ2-3	NA	TGCAGCGCCTCTCCCCTTACTAGCACAGATACGCAGTATTTT	CSASPLTSTDTQYF